This T cell receptor (beta chain) was documented in a study of cytomegalovirus exposure and HLA in healthy donors. J gave up 2 bases and V 0 bases, and 8 bases lay outside the gene matches. The CDR3 extends over 17 amino acids. Germline CDR1 and CDR2: SGHRS and YFSETQ. PCR was performed using 60 Vbeta and 13 Jbeta primers. TCRdb keeps only in-frame clones here, not all; method: immunoSEQ multiplex PCR. The data show under 150,000 clones, less than 85% seen once. Concerning this clone: The antigen is not known.

The study's findings and limits: Researchers reported in a later analysis that a missense DCLRE1C variant was tied to TCR beta V- and J-gene trimming.

The clonotype was recovered from a man aged 40-49 years in good health and CMV-seronegative. V gene TRBV5-1 combines with J gene TRBJ2-5; 9 nucleotides match TRBD1. The material sequenced was PBMCs. This CDR3 is CASSLVGTGLPQETQYF. DNA of the CDR3: TGCGCCAGCAGCTTGGTTGGGACAGGGCTTCCACAAGAGACCCAGTACTTC. The full variable domain, completed using reference TRBV5-1 and TRBJ2-5, is KAGVTQTPRYLIKTRGQQVTLSCSPISGHRSVSWYQQTPGQGLQFLFEYFSETQRNKGNFPGRFSGRQFSNSRSEMNVSTLELGDSALYLCASSLVGTGLPQETQYFGPGTRLLVL.